These 6 T cell receptor beta chains were all obtained from the same sample, sequenced in a study of shared clonotypes between healthy human individuals. The data were produced by immunoSEQ multiplex PCR, yet TCRdb's version contains in-frame clones alone and is incomplete. The sample shows around 510,000 clones, about 96% of them seen only once. The sample comprised naive CD4+ T cells sorted from blood. Specified subset: CD45RA+ positively selected. The receptor source for this set is a woman in her twenties or thirties in good health.

The chain links TRBV2 to TRBJ2-7, with D possibly TRBD1 on 8 matching bases. Trimming removed 6 bases at V and 0 bases at J, with 18 bases between. Germline CDR1 and CDR2: SNHLY and FYNNEI. The CDR3 totals 16 residues. Here the CDR3 DNA reads TGTGCCAGCAGACCTTGGGGGGGACAGGACTCCTACGAGCAGTACTTC. Translating it yields CASRPWGGQDSYEQYF.

This chain links TRBV5-1 with TRBJ1-1; 8 nucleotides match TRBD1. The trim removed 5 bases at V and 6 bases at J, leaving 12 bases unmatched. Per germline, CDR1 SGHRS and CDR2 YFSETQ. The CDR3 sequence is 15 residues long. CDR3 DNA: TGCGCCAGCAGGGGAGGACAGGGACGAGACTCTGAAGCTTTCTTT. Its protein is CASRGGQGRDSEAFF.

The chain links TRBV19 to TRBJ2-7; 11 bases map to TRBD1. Per the germline V gene, CDR1 is LNHDA and CDR2 is SQIVND (reference sequence). CDR3 length: 16 residues. Losses at the gene ends were 1 base for V and 2 bases for J; bases not matched to a gene: 4. This chain's CDR3 is CASSIAPGQGAYEQYF. The CDR3 nucleotides read TGTGCCAGTAGTATAGCCCCGGGACAGGGGGCCTACGAGCAGTACTTC. Full variable domain (remainder filled in from reference TRBV19 and TRBJ2-7): DGGITQSPKYLFRKEGQNVTLSCEQNLNHDAMYWYRQDPGQGLRLIYYSQIVNDFQKGDIAEGYSVSREKKESFPLTVTSAQKNPTAFYLCASSIAPGQGAYEQYFGPGTRLTVT.

V gene TRBV28 combines with J gene TRBJ2-6; 8 bases fit TRBD1. The CDR3 is made up of 17 amino acids. Germline values: CDR1 MDHEN, CDR2 SYDVKM. The ends lost 5 bases at V and 1 base at J; junction bases unmatched: 7. The chain's CDR3 is CASSKGQEGSGANVLTF. The CDR3 DNA is TGTGCCAGCAGTAAGGGACAGGAGGGGTCTGGGGCCAACGTCCTGACTTTC.

The rearrangement links TRBV19 to TRBJ1-5, with a possible D match to TRBD1 (6 bases). The CDR3 loop spans 15 amino acids. Trimming left V 4 bases short and J 3 bases short, with 13 bases between. Germline V gene data show CDR1 as LNHDA and CDR2 as SQIVND (reference sequence). CDR3 sequence: CASSKTDSFNQPQHF. The DNA for the CDR3 is TGTGCCAGTAGTAAAACGGACAGCTTCAATCAGCCCCAGCATTTT.

The chain couples TRBV7-7 to TRBJ2-5; no definite D call. Germline CDR1 and CDR2: SSHAT and FNYEAQ (reference sequence). This CDR3 has 12 residues. Deletions cut 1 base from V and 4 bases from J, with 4 bases between. The CDR3 region has the DNA TGTGCCAGCAGCTTAGATCGAGAGACCCAGTACTTC. Protein product: CASSLDRETQYF.